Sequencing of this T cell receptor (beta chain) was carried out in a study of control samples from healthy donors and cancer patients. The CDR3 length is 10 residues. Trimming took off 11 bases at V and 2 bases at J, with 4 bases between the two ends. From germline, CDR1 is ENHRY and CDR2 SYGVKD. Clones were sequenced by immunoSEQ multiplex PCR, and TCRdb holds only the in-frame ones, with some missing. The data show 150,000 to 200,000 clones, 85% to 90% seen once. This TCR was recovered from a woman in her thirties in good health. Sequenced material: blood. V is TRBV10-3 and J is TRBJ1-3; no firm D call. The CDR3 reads CAVAGNTIYF. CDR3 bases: TGTGCCGTCGCTGGAAACACCATATATTTT.